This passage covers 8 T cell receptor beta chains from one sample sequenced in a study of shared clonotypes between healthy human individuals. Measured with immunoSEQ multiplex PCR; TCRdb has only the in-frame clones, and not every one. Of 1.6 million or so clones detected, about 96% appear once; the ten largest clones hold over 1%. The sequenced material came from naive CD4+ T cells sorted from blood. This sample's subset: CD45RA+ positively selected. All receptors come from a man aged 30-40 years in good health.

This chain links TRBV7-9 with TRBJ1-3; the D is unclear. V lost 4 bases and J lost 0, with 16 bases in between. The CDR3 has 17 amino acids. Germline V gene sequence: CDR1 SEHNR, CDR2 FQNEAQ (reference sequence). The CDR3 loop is CASSSFRGEDSGNTIYF. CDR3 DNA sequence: TGTGCCAGCAGCTCATTCCGGGGAGAAGACTCTGGAAACACCATATATTTT.

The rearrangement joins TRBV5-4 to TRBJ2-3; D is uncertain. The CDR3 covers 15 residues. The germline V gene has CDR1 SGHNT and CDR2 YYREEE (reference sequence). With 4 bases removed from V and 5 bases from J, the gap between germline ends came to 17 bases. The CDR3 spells CASSNAIAVGDTQYF. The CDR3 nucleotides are TGTGCCAGCAGCAACGCCATAGCCGTCGGAGATACGCAGTATTTT.

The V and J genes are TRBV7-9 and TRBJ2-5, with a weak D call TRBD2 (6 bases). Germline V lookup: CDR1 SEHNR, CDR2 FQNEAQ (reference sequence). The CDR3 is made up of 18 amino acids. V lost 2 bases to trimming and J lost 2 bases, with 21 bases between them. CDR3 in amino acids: CASSLMGGRLTIQETQYF. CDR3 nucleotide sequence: TGTGCCAGCAGCTTAATGGGGGGACGGCTGACGATTCAAGAGACCCAGTACTTC.

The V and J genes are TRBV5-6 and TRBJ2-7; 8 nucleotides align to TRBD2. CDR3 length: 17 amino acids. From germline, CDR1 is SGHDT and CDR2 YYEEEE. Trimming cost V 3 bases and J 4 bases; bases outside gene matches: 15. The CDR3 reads CASSSTSAGDWAYEQYF. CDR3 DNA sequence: TGTGCCAGCAGCTCCACTTCAGCGGGAGATTGGGCTTACGAGCAGTACTTC.

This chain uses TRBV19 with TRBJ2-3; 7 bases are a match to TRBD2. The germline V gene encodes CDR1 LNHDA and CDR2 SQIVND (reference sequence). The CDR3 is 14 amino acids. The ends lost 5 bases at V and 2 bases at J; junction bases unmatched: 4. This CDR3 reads CASSQGGNTDTQYF. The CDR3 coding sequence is TGTGCCAGTAGTCAGGGAGGGAACACAGATACGCAGTATTTT.

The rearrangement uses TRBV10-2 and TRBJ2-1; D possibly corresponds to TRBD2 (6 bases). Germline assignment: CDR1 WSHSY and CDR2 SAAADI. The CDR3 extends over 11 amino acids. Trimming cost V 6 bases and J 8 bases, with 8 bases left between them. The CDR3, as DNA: TGCGCCAGCAGGAGCGGGCATGAGCAGTTCTTC. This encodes CASRSGHEQFF.

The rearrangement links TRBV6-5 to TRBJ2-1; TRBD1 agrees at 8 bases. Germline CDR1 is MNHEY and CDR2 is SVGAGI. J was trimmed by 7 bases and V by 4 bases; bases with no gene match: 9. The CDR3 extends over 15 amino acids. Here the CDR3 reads CASSSPGQVSNEQFF. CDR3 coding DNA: TGTGCCAGCAGTTCCCCGGGACAGGTCTCGAATGAGCAGTTCTTC.

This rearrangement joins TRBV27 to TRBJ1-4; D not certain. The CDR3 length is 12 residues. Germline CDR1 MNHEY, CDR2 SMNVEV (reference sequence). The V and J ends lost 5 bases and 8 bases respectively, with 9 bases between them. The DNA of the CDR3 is TGTGCCAGCAGTAGGACGGGCGAAAAACTGTTTTTT. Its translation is CASSRTGEKLFF.